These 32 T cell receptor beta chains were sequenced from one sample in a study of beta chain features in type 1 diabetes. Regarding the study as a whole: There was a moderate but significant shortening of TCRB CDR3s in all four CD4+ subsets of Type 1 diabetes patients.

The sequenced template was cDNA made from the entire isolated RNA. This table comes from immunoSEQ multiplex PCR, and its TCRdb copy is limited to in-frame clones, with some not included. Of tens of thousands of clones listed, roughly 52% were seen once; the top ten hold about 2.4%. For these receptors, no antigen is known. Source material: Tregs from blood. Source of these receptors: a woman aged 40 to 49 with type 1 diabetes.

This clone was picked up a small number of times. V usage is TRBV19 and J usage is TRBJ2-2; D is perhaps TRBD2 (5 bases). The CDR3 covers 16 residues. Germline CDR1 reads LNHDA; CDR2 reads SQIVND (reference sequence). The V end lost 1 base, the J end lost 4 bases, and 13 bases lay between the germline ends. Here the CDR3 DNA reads TGTGCCAGTAGTATAGGCCGGGGATTCGGCACCGGGGAGCTGTTTTTT. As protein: CASSIGRGFGTGELFF.

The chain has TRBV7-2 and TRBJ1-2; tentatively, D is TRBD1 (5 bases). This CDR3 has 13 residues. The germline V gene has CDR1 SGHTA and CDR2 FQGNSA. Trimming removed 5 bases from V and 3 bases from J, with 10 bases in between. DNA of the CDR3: TGTGCCAGCAGCCCCGACAGAGACTATGGCTACACCTTC. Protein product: CASSPDRDYGYTF.

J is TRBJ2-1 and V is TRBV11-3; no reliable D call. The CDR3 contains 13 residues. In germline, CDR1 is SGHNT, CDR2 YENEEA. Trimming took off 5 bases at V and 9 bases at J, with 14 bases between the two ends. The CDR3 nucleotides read TGTGCCAGCAGCCTCATCCTCGGAGTTGAGCAGTTCTTC. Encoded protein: CASSLILGVEQFF.

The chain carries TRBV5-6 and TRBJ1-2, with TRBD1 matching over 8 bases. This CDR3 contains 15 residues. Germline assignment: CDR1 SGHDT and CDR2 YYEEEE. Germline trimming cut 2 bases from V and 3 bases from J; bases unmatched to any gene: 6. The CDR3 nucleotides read TGTGCCAGCAGCTTCAATCTACAGGGGGACTATGGCTACACCTTC. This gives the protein CASSFNLQGDYGYTF.

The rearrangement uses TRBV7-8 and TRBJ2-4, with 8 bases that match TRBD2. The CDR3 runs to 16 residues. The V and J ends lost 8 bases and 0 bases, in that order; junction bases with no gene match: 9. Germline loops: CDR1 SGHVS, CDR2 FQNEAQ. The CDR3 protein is CASSGGDGLAKNIQYF. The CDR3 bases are TGTGCCAGCTCGGGGGGGGATGGTCTAGCCAAAAACATTCAGTACTTC.

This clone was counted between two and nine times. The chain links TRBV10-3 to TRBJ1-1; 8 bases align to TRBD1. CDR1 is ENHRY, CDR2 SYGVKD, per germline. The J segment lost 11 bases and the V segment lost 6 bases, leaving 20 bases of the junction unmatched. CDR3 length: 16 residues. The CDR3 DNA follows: TGTGCCATCAGATATATCGACAGGGGCGCCCAGTCTGGGGCTTTCTTT. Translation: CAIRYIDRGAQSGAFF.

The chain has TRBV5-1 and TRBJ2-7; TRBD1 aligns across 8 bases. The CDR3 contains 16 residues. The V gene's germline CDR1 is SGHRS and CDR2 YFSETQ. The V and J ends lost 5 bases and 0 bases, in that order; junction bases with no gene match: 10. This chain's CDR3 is CASRPRGTGDSYEQYF. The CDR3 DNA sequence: TGCGCCAGCAGGCCGAGGGGGACAGGTGACTCCTACGAGCAGTACTTC.

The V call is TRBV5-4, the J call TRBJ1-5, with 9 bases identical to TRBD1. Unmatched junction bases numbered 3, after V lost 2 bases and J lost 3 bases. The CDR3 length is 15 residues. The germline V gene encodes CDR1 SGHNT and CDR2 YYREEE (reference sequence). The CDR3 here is CASSFGTGNNQPQHF. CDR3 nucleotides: TGTGCCAGCAGCTTTGGGACAGGGAACAATCAGCCCCAGCATTTT. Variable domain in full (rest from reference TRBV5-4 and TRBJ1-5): ETGVTQSPTHLIKTRGQQVTLRCSSQSGHNTVSWYQQALGQGPQFIFQYYREEENGRGNFPPRFSGLQFPNYSSELNVNALELDDSALYLCASSFGTGNNQPQHFGDGTRLSIL.

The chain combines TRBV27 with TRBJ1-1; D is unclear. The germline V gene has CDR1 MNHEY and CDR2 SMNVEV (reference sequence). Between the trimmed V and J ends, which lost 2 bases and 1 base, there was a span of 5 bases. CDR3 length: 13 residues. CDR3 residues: CASSLGGNTEAFF. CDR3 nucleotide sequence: TGTGCCAGCAGTTTAGGAGGGAACACTGAAGCTTTCTTT.

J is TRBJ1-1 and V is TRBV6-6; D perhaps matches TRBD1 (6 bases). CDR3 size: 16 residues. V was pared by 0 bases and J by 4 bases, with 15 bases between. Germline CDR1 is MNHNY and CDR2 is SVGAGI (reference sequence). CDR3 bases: TGTGCCAGCAGTTACTCGAAGGGGGTAAGGGCCACTGAAGCTTTCTTT. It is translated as CASSYSKGVRATEAFF.

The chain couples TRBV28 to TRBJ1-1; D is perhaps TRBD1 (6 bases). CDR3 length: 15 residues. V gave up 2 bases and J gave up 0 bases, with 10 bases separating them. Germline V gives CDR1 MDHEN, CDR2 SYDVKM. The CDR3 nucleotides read TGTGCCAGCAGTTTAGGAGGACAGATGAACACTGAAGCTTTCTTT. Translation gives CASSLGGQMNTEAFF.

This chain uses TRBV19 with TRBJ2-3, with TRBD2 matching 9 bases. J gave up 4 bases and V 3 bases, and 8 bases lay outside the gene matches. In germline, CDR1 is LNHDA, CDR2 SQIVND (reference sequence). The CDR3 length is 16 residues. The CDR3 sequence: CASSISRGGRPDTQYF. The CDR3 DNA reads TGTGCCAGTAGTATTTCGCGGGGGGGCCGTCCAGATACGCAGTATTTT. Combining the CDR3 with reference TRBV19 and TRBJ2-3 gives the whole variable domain DGGITQSPKYLFRKEGQNVTLSCEQNLNHDAMYWYRQDPGQGLRLIYYSQIVNDFQKGDIAEGYSVSREKKESFPLTVTSAQKNPTAFYLCASSISRGGRPDTQYFGPGTRLTVL.

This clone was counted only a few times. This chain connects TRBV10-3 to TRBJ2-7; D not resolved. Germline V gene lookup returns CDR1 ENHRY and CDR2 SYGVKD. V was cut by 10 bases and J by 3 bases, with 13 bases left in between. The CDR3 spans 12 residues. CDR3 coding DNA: TGTGCCACTGCCCCCCGGTACTACGAGCAGTACTTC. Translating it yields CATAPRYYEQYF.

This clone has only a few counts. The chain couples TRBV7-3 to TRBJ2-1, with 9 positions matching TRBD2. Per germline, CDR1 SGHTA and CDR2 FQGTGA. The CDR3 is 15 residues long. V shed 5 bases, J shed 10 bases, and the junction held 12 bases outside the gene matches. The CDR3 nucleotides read TGTGCCAGCAGCCCCGGACGGCGGGAGGGCGAAGAGCAGTTCTTC. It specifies CASSPGRREGEEQFF. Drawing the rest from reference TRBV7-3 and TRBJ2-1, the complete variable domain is GAGVSQTPSNKVTEKGKYVELRCDPISGHTALYWYRQSLGQGPEFLIYFQGTGAADDSGLPNDRFFAVRPEGSVSTLKIQRTERGDSAVYLCASSPGRREGEEQFFGPGTRLTVL.

The CDR3 bases are TGTGCCAGCAGCGACTCGGGACAGGGGGTGGAGACCCAGTACTTC. This translates into CASSDSGQGVETQYF. J is TRBJ2-5 and V is TRBV7-2, with 11 bases identical to TRBD1. Trimming took 5 bases from V and 5 from J; bases not matched to a gene: 7. This CDR3 contains 15 residues. The germline V gene has CDR1 SGHTA and CDR2 FQGNSA.

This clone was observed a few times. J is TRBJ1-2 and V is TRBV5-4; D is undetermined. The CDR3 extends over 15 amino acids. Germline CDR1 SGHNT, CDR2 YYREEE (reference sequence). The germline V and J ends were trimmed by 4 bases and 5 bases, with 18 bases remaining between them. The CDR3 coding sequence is TGTGCCAGCAGCCGACGACACCCAAACCTGTATGGCTACACCTTC. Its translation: CASSRRHPNLYGYTF.

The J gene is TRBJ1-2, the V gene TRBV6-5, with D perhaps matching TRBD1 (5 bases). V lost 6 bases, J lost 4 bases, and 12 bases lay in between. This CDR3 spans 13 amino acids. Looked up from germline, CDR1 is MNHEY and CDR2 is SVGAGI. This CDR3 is CASRGTSLYGYTF. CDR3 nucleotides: TGTGCCAGCAGAGGGACTTCCCTCTATGGCTACACCTTC.

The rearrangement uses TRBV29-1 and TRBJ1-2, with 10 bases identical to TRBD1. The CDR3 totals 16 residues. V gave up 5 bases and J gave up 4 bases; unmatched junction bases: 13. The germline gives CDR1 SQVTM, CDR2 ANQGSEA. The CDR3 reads CSVMAGTGDIFYGYTF. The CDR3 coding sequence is TGCAGCGTTATGGCCGGGACAGGGGATATATTCTATGGCTACACCTTC.

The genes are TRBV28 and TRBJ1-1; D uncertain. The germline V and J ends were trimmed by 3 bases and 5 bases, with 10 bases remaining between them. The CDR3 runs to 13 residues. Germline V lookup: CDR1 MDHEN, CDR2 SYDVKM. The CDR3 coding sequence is TGTGCCAGCAGTTTGGAGGGTCGTACTGAAGCTTTCTTT. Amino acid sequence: CASSLEGRTEAFF.

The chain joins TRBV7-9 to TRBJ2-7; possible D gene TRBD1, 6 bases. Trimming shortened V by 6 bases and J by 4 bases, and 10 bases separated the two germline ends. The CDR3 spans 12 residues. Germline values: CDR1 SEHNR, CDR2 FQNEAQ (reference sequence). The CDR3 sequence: CASSSGVYEQYF. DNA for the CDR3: TGTGCCAGCAGTTCAGGGGTGTACGAGCAGTACTTC.

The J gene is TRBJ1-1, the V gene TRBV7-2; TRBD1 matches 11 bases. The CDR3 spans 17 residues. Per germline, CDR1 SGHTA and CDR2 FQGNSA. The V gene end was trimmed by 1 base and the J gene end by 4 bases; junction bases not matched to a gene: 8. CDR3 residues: CASSLEFTGQGGTEAFF. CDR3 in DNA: TGTGCCAGCAGCTTAGAATTTACGGGACAGGGGGGCACTGAAGCTTTCTTT.

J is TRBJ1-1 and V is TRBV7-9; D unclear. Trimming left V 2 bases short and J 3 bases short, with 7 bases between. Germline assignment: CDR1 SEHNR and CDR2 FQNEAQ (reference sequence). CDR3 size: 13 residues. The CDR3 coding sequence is TGTGCCAGCAGCTTAAATCGTGACACTGAAGCTTTCTTT. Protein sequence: CASSLNRDTEAFF.

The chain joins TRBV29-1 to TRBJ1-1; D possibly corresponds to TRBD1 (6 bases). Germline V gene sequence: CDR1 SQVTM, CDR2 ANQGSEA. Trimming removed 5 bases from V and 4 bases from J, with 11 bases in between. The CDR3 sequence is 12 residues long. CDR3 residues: CSVSGVGTEAFF. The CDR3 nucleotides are TGCAGCGTTTCAGGGGTAGGCACTGAAGCTTTCTTT.

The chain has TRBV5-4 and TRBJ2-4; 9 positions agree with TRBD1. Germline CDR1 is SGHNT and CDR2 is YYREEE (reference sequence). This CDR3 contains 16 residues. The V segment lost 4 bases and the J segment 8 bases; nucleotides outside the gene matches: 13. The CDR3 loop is CASSIGQGPGLDIQYF. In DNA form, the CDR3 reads TGTGCCAGCAGCATAGGACAGGGGCCGGGTTTGGACATTCAGTACTTC.

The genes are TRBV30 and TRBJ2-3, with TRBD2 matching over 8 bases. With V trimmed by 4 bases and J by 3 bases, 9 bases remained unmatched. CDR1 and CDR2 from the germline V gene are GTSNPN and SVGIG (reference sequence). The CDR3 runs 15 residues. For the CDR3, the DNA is TGTGCCTGGACCAGCGGGGGATTGGGGACAGATACGCAGTATTTT. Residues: CAWTSGGLGTDTQYF.

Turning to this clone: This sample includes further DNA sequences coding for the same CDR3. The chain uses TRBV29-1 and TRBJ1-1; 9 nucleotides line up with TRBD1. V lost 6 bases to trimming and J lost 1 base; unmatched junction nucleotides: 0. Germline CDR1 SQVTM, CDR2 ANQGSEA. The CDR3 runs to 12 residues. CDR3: CSVDRGNTEAFF. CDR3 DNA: TGCAGCGTGGACAGGGGGAACACTGAAGCTTTCTTT.

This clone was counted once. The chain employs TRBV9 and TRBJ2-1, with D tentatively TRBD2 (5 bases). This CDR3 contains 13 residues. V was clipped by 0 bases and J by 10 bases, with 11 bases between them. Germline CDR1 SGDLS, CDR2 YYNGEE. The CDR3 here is CASSVEMREEQFF. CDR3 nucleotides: TGTGCCAGCAGCGTAGAAATGAGGGAGGAGCAGTTCTTC.

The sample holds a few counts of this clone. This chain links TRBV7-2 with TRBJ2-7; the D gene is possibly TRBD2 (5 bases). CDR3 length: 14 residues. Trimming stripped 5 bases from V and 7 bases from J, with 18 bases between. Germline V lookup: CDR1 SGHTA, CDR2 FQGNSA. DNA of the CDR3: TGTGCCAGCAGCCGCCGCAGCGGCCAGTCGGAGCAGTACTTC. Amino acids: CASSRRSGQSEQYF.

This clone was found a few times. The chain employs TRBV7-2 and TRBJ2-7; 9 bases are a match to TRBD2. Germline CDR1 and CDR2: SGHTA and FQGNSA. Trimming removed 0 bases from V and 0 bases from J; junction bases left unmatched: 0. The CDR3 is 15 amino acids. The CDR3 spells CASSLASGSSYEQYF. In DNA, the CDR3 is TGTGCCAGCAGCTTAGCTAGCGGGAGCTCCTACGAGCAGTACTTC.

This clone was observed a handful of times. Written as DNA, the CDR3 is TGTGCCAGCGTGCCCCAGGGGGTGCTATCCTACGAGCAGTACTTC. Protein: CASVPQGVLSYEQYF. The chain has TRBV28 and TRBJ2-7; 7 bases agree with TRBD1. Germline CDR1 and CDR2: MDHEN and SYDVKM. The trim removed 8 bases at V and 1 base at J, leaving 11 bases unmatched. The CDR3 sequence is 15 residues long.

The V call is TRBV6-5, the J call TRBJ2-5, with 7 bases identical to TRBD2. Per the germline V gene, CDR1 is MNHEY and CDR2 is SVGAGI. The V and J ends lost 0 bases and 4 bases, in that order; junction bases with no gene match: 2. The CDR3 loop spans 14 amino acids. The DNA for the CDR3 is TGTGCCAGCAGTTACTCGGGAGGGAGAGAGACCCAGTACTTC. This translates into CASSYSGGRETQYF.

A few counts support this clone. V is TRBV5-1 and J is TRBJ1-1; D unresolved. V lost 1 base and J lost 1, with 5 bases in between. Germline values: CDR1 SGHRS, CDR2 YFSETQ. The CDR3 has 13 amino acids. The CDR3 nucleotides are TGCGCCAGCAGCTTGCCAGGGAACACTGAAGCTTTCTTT. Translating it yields CASSLPGNTEAFF.